These 27 T cell receptor beta chains originate from one sample sequenced in a study of T cells in localized non-small cell lung cancer. The table came from immunoSEQ multiplex PCR; TCRdb's copy has only in-frame clones and leaves some out. The data hold about 40,000 clones, with under 90% observed a single time. Sequenced here: peripheral blood mononuclear cells, sampled before any cancer treatment. Every receptor here comes from a male donor aged 60 or over with stage II lung adenocarcinoma.

V and J are TRBV15 and TRBJ1-1; possibly TRBD1 for D (6 bases). This CDR3 is built from 16 residues. Germline V CDR1 and CDR2: LNHNV, YYDKDF (reference sequence). V gave up 8 bases and J gave up 1 base, with 20 bases separating them. Here the CDR3 DNA reads TGTGCCACCCAAACTTCAAAGCAGGGGAGGAACACTGAAGCTTTCTTT. It is translated as CATQTSKQGRNTEAFF.

This clone showed up just once. The V call is TRBV14, the J call TRBJ2-2; no clear D gene. The CDR3 runs 13 residues. V lost 2 bases, J lost 5 bases, and 6 bases lay in between. Germline CDR1 SGHDN, CDR2 FVKESK. The CDR3 nucleotides are TGTGCCAGCAGCCAAATTAGGACCGGGGAGCTGTTTTTT. Its translation is CASSQIRTGELFF.

This clone was seen more than once but under ten times. This chain connects TRBV29-1 to TRBJ2-2; possible D gene TRBD1, 5 bases. The CDR3 is 13 residues long. V lost 5 bases, J lost 1 base, and 8 bases lay in between. Germline V gene sequence: CDR1 SQVTM, CDR2 ANQGSEA. The chain's CDR3 is CSVTTVNTGELFF. CDR3 sequence (DNA): TGCAGCGTTACGACAGTGAACACCGGGGAGCTGTTTTTT.

V gene TRBV19 combines with J gene TRBJ1-2; D gene uncertain. From germline, CDR1 is LNHDA and CDR2 SQIVND (reference sequence). This CDR3 is built from 12 residues. V lost 0 bases, J lost 8 bases, and 7 bases lay in between. CDR3 protein: CASSIEAWGYTF. The DNA for the CDR3 is TGTGCCAGTAGTATAGAGGCGTGGGGCTACACCTTC.

The rearrangement uses TRBV28 and TRBJ1-2; tentative D call: TRBD1 (5 bases). Germline assignment: CDR1 MDHEN and CDR2 SYDVKM. Trimming left V 7 bases short and J 4 bases short, with 19 bases between. CDR3 length: 15 residues. Here the CDR3 reads CASILRGEWGYGYTF. The DNA of the CDR3 is TGTGCCAGCATCTTAAGAGGGGAATGGGGCTATGGCTACACCTTC.

The V and J genes are TRBV28 and TRBJ2-1; D ambiguous. The CDR3 totals 13 residues. Trimming stripped 4 bases from V and 4 bases from J, with 8 bases between. Germline V gene data show CDR1 as MDHEN and CDR2 as SYDVKM. CDR3 sequence reads: CASSSYDYNEQFF. CDR3 sequence (DNA): TGTGCCAGCAGTTCCTACGATTACAATGAGCAGTTCTTC.

V usage is TRBV5-4 and J usage is TRBJ2-7; a weak D match, TRBD2 (6 bases). Trimming removed 2 bases from V and 6 bases from J, with 21 bases in between. Germline V gene sequence: CDR1 SGHNT, CDR2 YYREEE (reference sequence). The CDR3 has 16 amino acids. The CDR3 DNA is TGTGCCAGCAGCTTCAATACTAGGGGCTCGGGAGCCGAGCAGTACTTC. It specifies CASSFNTRGSGAEQYF.

The gene calls are TRBV29-1 and TRBJ1-1, with 8 positions matching TRBD1. J gave up 10 bases and V 2 bases, and 3 bases lay outside the gene matches. The CDR3 runs to 11 residues. CDR1 and CDR2 (germline): SQVTM, ANQGSEA. The CDR3 sequence is CSVEQGAAAFF. CDR3 DNA sequence: TGCAGCGTTGAACAGGGGGCTGCAGCTTTCTTT.

This clone was seen once. The CDR3 is CASSQRGEETQYF. In nucleotides, the CDR3 is TGTGCCAGCAGCCAAAGAGGGGAAGAGACCCAGTACTTC. The chain carries TRBV5-4 and TRBJ2-5; D is possibly TRBD1 or TRBD2 (5 bases each). Germline CDR1 SGHNT, CDR2 YYREEE (reference sequence). There are 13 residues in the CDR3. V was pared by 4 bases and J by 3 bases, with 10 bases between. Drawing the rest from reference TRBV5-4 and TRBJ2-5, the complete variable domain is ETGVTQSPTHLIKTRGQQVTLRCSSQSGHNTVSWYQQALGQGPQFIFQYYREEENGRGNFPPRFSGLQFPNYSSELNVNALELDDSALYLCASSQRGEETQYFGPGTRLLVL.

The rearrangement links TRBV19 to TRBJ1-1, with 8 bases fitting TRBD1. V dropped 5 bases and J dropped 1; count of bases not matched to a gene: 24. The CDR3 is made up of 21 amino acids. CDR1 is LNHDA, CDR2 SQIVND, per germline (reference sequence). The CDR3 sequence: CASSQAWRARGTGPSNTEAFF. CDR3 in DNA: TGTGCCAGTAGTCAAGCATGGAGGGCCCGTGGGACAGGACCCTCGAACACTGAAGCTTTCTTT.

The chain combines TRBV5-1 with TRBJ1-1; 9 bases align to TRBD1. This CDR3 region has 13 residues. V dropped 0 bases and J dropped 8; count of bases not matched to a gene: 2. Germline loops: CDR1 SGHRS, CDR2 YFSETQ. The CDR3 region is CASSLGDREEAFF. The CDR3 DNA reads TGCGCCAGCAGCTTGGGGGACAGGGAAGAAGCTTTCTTT.

The rearrangement uses TRBV2 and TRBJ2-7; 8 bases map to TRBD2. V lost 11 bases and J lost 1; bases outside the gene matches: 10. Per germline, CDR1 SNHLY and CDR2 FYNNEI. This CDR3 has 14 residues. CDR3 DNA: TGTGCCGGGCAGACACTAGCGGATTCCTACGAGCAGTACTTC. Its translation is CAGQTLADSYEQYF.

This chain links TRBV6-5 with TRBJ1-5; D gene ambiguous. Per germline, CDR1 MNHEY and CDR2 SVGAGI. Trimming removed 6 bases at V and 6 bases at J, with 18 bases between. The CDR3 covers 15 residues. CDR3 bases: TGTGCCAGCAGGGTAACTATGAACCCCGCTCAGCCCCAGCATTTT. Amino acids: CASRVTMNPAQPQHF.

The chain links TRBV30 to TRBJ1-2; D gene uncertain. V was trimmed by 1 base and J by 8 bases, leaving 8 bases between them. In germline, CDR1 is GTSNPN, CDR2 SVGIG (reference sequence). This CDR3 is 11 amino acids long. As DNA, the CDR3 is TGTGCCTGGAGTGGTGGGCCGGGCTACACCTTC. Translating it yields CAWSGGPGYTF.

The rearrangement uses TRBV6-5 and TRBJ1-1; 7 nucleotides match TRBD1. The CDR3 sequence is 15 residues long. Unmatched junction bases numbered 8, after V lost 6 bases and J lost 1 base. Germline CDR1 and CDR2: MNHEY and SVGAGI. The CDR3 DNA reads TGTGCCAGCAGCCCCTGGCAGGGGGGGAACACTGAAGCTTTCTTT. This translates into CASSPWQGGNTEAFF.

The chain recombines TRBV7-2 with TRBJ2-3, with 13 bases identical to TRBD2. The V and J ends lost 5 bases and 4 bases, in that order; junction bases with no gene match: 3. Germline V gene lookup returns CDR1 SGHTA and CDR2 FQGNSA. The CDR3 totals 15 residues. CDR3: CASSRTSGRSDTQYF. Written as DNA, the CDR3 is TGTGCCAGCAGCCGGACTAGCGGGAGATCAGATACGCAGTATTTT.

The chain links TRBV30 to TRBJ2-2; possible D gene TRBD2, 6 bases. This CDR3 has 19 residues. Germline values: CDR1 GTSNPN, CDR2 SVGIG (reference sequence). V was cut by 7 bases and J by 2 bases, with 29 bases left in between. CDR3 loop: CASNYGHRESGTNTGELFF. CDR3 nucleotides: TGTGCCTCTAACTATGGACATAGGGAGTCGGGGACTAACACCGGGGAGCTGTTTTTT.

The chain employs TRBV5-8 and TRBJ2-1, with TRBD1 matching 9 bases. The germline CDR1 and CDR2 sequences are SGHTS and YDEGEE. J was trimmed by 4 bases and V by 2 bases; bases with no gene match: 4. The CDR3 is 15 residues long. The CDR3 region has the DNA TGTGCCAGCAGCTTCAGGACAGGGGATTACAATGAGCAGTTCTTC. Translation gives CASSFRTGDYNEQFF.

The CDR3 nucleotides read TGTGCCAGCAGTTTAAGGGGAGGGATTGGGACACCGAACACTGAAGCTTTCTTT. Translated, it gives CASSLRGGIGTPNTEAFF. The V gene is TRBV27, the J gene TRBJ1-1; possible D gene TRBD1, 6 bases. Looked up from germline, CDR1 is MNHEY and CDR2 is SMNVEV (reference sequence). The CDR3 consists of 18 residues. V was clipped by 2 bases and J by 1 base, with 20 bases between them.

The chain has TRBV7-6 and TRBJ2-7, with D hard to call. This CDR3 is built from 14 residues. CDR1 and CDR2 from the germline V gene are SGHVS and FNYEAQ. V lost 1 base, J lost 2 bases, and 9 bases lay in between. CDR3 residues: CASSLGGGPYEQYF. In DNA, the CDR3 is TGTGCCAGCAGCTTAGGTGGTGGGCCCTACGAGCAGTACTTC.

This rearrangement joins TRBV28 to TRBJ1-5, with D tentatively TRBD1 (5 bases). Trimming removed 5 bases from V and 2 bases from J, with 16 bases in between. Germline CDR1 reads MDHEN; CDR2 reads SYDVKM. This CDR3 has 16 residues. The CDR3 loop is CASSRQLGGGNQPQHF. The CDR3 DNA reads as TGTGCCAGCAGTCGGCAGCTTGGGGGAGGCAATCAGCCCCAGCATTTT.

The V call is TRBV10-3, the J call TRBJ2-7; D gene unclear. The CDR3 covers 14 residues. Germline V gene sequence: CDR1 ENHRY, CDR2 SYGVKD. With 6 bases removed from V and 0 bases from J, the gap between germline ends came to 12 bases. The CDR3 DNA follows: TGTGCCATCAGAGGTACATCCCCCTCCTACGAGCAGTACTTC. Protein sequence: CAIRGTSPSYEQYF.

This clone was detected a few times. This chain connects TRBV7-9 to TRBJ1-1; TRBD1 matches at 9 bases. CDR1 and CDR2 (germline): SEHNR, FQNEAQ (reference sequence). The CDR3 sequence is 15 residues long. V was clipped by 2 bases and J by 7 bases; unmatched bases: 8. The CDR3 nucleotides read TGTGCCAGCAGCTTAAGCGGTGGACAGGGGAGTGAAGCTTTCTTT. This translates into CASSLSGGQGSEAFF.

This chain connects TRBV6-5 to TRBJ1-5; D is perhaps TRBD1 (5 bases). This CDR3 comprises 15 residues. Germline CDR1 reads MNHEY; CDR2 reads SVGAGI. Trimming pared 4 bases from V and 2 bases from J, leaving 12 bases between. CDR3 sequence (DNA): TGTGCCAGCAGTTCCCTGGGCAGGGGCAATCAGCCCCAGCATTTT. This gives the protein CASSSLGRGNQPQHF.

This clone appeared a few times. The gene calls are TRBV10-3 and TRBJ1-5, with D hard to call. CDR3 size: 14 residues. Trimming took 4 bases from V and 1 from J, leaving 8 bases between them. Germline CDR1 reads ENHRY; CDR2 reads SYGVKD. This chain's CDR3 is CAISAGMSNQPQHF. CDR3 nucleotides: TGTGCCATCAGTGCCGGGATGAGCAATCAGCCCCAGCATTTT.

The J gene is TRBJ2-7, the V gene TRBV10-2; D remains unclear. The V and J ends lost 6 bases and 1 base respectively, with 16 bases between them. The germline V gene encodes CDR1 WSHSY and CDR2 SAAADI. The CDR3 covers 15 residues. The CDR3 is CASRVVFRGSYEQYF. As DNA, the CDR3 is TGCGCCAGCAGGGTGGTGTTCCGCGGATCCTACGAGCAGTACTTC.

This clone occurred a few times. The CDR3 reads CASRSTVNTEAFF. As DNA, the CDR3 is TGTGCCAGTAGATCGACGGTGAACACTGAAGCTTTCTTT. This chain uses TRBV19 with TRBJ1-1; D unclear. V lost 6 bases and J 0 bases, leaving 8 bases between the germline ends. Looked up from germline, CDR1 is LNHDA and CDR2 is SQIVND (reference sequence). The CDR3 is 13 amino acids.